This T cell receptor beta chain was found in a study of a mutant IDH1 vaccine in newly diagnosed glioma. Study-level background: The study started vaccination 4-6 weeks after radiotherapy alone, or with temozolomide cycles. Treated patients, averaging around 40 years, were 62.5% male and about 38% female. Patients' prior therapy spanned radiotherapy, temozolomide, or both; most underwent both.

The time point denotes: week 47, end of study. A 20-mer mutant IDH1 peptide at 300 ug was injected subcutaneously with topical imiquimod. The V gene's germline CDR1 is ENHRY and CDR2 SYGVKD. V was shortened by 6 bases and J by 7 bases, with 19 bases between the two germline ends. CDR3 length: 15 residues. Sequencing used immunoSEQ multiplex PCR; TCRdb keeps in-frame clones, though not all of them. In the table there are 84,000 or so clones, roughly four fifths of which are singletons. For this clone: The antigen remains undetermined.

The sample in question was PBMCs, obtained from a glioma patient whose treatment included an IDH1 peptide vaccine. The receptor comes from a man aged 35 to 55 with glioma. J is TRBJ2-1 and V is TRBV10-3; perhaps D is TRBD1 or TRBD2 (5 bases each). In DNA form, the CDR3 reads TGTGCCATCAGCCTCGCCGGGACGACGGGGAATGAGCAGTTCTTC. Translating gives CAISLAGTTGNEQFF.